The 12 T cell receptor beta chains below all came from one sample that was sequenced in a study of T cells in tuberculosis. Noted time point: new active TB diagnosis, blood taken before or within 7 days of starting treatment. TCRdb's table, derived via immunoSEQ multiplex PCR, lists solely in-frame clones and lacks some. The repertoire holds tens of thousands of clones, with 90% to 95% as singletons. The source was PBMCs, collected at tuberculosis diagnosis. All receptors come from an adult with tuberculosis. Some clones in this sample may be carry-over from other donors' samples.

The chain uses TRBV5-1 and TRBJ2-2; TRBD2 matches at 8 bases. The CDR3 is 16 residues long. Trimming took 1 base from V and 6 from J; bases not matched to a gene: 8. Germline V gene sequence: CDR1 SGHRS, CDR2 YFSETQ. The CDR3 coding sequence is TGCGCCAGCAGCTTGAATGAGCGGGGGTCGGCCGGGGAGCTGTTTTTT. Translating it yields CASSLNERGSAGELFF.

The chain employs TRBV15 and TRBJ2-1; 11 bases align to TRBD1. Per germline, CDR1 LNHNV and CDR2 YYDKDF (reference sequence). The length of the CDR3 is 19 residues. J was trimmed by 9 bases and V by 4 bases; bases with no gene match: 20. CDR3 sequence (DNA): TGTGCCACCAGCACACGGGATAGTAGGACAGGGGGCGGCTATGGTGAGCAGTTCTTC. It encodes CATSTRDSRTGGGYGEQFF.

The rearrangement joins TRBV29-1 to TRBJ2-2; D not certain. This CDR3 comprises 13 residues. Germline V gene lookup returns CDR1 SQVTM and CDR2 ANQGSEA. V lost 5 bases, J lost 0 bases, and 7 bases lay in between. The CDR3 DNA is TGCAGCGTTTTACAGTCGAACACCGGGGAGCTGTTTTTT. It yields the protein CSVLQSNTGELFF.

As DNA, the CDR3 is TGTGCCAGCAGTTACTCAGCATTCTATGGCTACACCTTC. This gives the protein CASSYSAFYGYTF. The chain combines TRBV6-5 with TRBJ1-2; D is ambiguous. V dropped 0 bases and J dropped 4 bases, with 6 bases sitting between them. The length of the CDR3 is 13 residues. Germline V gives CDR1 MNHEY, CDR2 SVGAGI.

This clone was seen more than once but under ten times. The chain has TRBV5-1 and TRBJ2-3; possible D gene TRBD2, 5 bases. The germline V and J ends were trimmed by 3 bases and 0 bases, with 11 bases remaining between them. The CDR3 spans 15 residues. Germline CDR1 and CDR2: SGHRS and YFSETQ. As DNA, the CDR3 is TGCGCCAGCAGCTCGCTTCCGGGAAGCACAGATACGCAGTATTTT. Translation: CASSSLPGSTDTQYF.

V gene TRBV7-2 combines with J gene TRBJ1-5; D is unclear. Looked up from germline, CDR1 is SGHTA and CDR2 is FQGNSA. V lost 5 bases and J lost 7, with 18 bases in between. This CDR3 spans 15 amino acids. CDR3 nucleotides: TGTGCCAGCAGCCCGTGGAGGGATTATGGCCAGCCCCAGCATTTT. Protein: CASSPWRDYGQPQHF.

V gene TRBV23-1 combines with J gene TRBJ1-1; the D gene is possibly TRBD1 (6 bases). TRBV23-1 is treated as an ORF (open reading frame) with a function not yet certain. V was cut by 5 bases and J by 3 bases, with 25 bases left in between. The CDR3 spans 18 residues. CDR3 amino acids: CASSFLRGQPHPHTEAFF. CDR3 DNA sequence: TGCGCCAGCAGTTTTCTTCGCGGACAGCCCCATCCGCACACTGAAGCTTTCTTT.

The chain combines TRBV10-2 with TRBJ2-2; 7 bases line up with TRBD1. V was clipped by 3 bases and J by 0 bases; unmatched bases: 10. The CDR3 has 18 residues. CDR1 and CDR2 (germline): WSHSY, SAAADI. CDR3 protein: CASSEYRQGQPNTGELFF. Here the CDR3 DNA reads TGCGCCAGCAGTGAATATAGGCAGGGACAGCCGAACACCGGGGAGCTGTTTTTT.

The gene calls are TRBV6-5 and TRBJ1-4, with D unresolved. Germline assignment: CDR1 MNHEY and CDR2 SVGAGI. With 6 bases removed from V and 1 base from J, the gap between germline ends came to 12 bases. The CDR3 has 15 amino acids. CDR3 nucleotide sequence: TGTGCCAGCAGCTACCTCCGGGGAACTAATGAAAAACTGTTTTTT. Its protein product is CASSYLRGTNEKLFF.

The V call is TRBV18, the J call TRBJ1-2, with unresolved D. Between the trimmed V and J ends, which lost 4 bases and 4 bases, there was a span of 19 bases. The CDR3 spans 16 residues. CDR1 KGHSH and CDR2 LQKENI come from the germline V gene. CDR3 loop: CASSLPLSGTRYGYTF. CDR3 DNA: TGTGCCAGCTCACTGCCCCTTTCGGGTACTCGCTATGGCTACACCTTC. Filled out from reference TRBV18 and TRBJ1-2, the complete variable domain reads NAGVMQNPRHLVRRRGQEARLRCSPMKGHSHVYWYRQLPEEGLKFMVYLQKENIIDESGMPKERFSAEFPKEGPSILRIQQVVRGDSAAYFCASSLPLSGTRYGYTFGSGTRLTVV.

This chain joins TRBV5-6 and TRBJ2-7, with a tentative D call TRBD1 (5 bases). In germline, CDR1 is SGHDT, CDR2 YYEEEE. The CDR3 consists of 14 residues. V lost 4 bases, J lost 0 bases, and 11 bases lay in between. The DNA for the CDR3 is TGTGCCAGCAGCCCCCCAGGGCCCTCCTACGAGCAGTACTTC. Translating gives CASSPPGPSYEQYF. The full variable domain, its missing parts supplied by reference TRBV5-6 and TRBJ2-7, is DAGVTQSPTHLIKTRGQQVTLRCSPKSGHDTVSWYQQALGQGPQFIFQYYEEEERQRGNFPDRFSGHQFPNYSSELNVNALLLGDSALYLCASSPPGPSYEQYFGPGTRLTVT.

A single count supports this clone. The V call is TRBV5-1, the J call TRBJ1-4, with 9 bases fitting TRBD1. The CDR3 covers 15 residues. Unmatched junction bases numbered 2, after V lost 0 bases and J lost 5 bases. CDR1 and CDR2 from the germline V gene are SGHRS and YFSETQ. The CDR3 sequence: CASSLAGTGNEKLFF. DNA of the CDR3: TGCGCCAGCAGCTTGGCAGGGACAGGGAATGAAAAACTGTTTTTT.